This TCR beta chain was profiled in a study of cytomegalovirus exposure and HLA in healthy donors. Study-level background: The 100 million to 140 million unique TCR beta sequences, from roughly 170 million T cells, were found by an earlier analysis. Regarding the study as a whole: Usually a TCR sequence was rare, but some public TCRs were found in many donors. In the analysis, some V segments, TRBV6-2 and TRBV6-3 included, were excluded as indistinguishable.

This CDR3 comprises 14 residues. In germline, CDR1 is SNHLY, CDR2 FYNNEI. Trimming cost V 8 bases and J 5 bases; bases outside gene matches: 6. PCR primers comprised 60 Vbeta and 13 Jbeta primers. Data came from immunoSEQ multiplex PCR; TCRdb stores just in-frame clones and leaves some out. The sample consists of over 150,000 clones, approximately 79% of them appearing once. A word on this clone: The antigen is not known.

The sample was PBMCs. The sequence derives from a woman aged 18 to 35 in good health and CMV-seronegative. The chain uses TRBV2 and TRBJ2-5, with 12 positions matching TRBD2. For the CDR3, the DNA is TGTGCCAGCTATAAGGGACTAGCGGGTGAGACCCAGTACTTC. It encodes CASYKGLAGETQYF.